Shown below are 12 T cell receptor beta chains from a single sample sequenced in a study of blood T cell repertoires in COVID-19. TCRdb's copy holds only in-frame clones and misses some; the assay was immunoSEQ multiplex PCR. The table includes about 240,000 clones, around 83% detected once. The sample consisted of peripheral blood. Every receptor here comes from a woman aged 80 or older with acute or convalescent COVID-19.

The genes are TRBV9 and TRBJ1-6, with TRBD1 matching 8 bases. Germline CDR1 SGDLS, CDR2 YYNGEE. V was pared by 4 bases and J by 7 bases, with 7 bases of the junction left unmatched. This CDR3 is 15 amino acids long. The CDR3: CASSPDRVDNSPLHF. The CDR3 DNA sequence: TGTGCCAGCAGCCCGGACAGGGTTGACAATTCACCCCTCCACTTT.

The rearrangement links TRBV7-9 to TRBJ2-7; TRBD1 matches at 10 bases. The germline V gene has CDR1 SEHNR and CDR2 FQNEAQ (reference sequence). J was trimmed by 3 bases and V by 3 bases; bases with no gene match: 8. The CDR3 runs to 16 residues. CDR3 nucleotide sequence: TGTGCCAGCAGCTTCGGGACAGGGGTGGTTTTCTACGAGCAGTACTTC. Translated, it gives CASSFGTGVVFYEQYF.

The V gene is TRBV19, the J gene TRBJ2-3; TRBD1 matches 9 bases. The V segment lost 0 bases and the J segment 2 bases; nucleotides outside the gene matches: 9. Germline lookup yields CDR1 LNHDA and CDR2 SQIVND (reference sequence). The CDR3 spans 18 residues. The CDR3 loop reads CASSIDGPTGGPTDTQYF. The CDR3 coding sequence is TGTGCCAGTAGTATAGATGGGCCGACAGGGGGACCCACAGATACGCAGTATTTT.

The genes are TRBV6-5 and TRBJ1-4; D call uncertain. Germline CDR1 and CDR2: MNHEY and SVGAGI. CDR3 length: 15 amino acids. V was shortened by 9 bases and J by 7 bases, with 21 bases between the two germline ends. The CDR3 protein is CASGPLYSLGEKLFF. For the CDR3, the DNA is TGTGCCAGTGGTCCCCTGTACAGTTTAGGTGAAAAACTGTTTTTT.

The rearrangement joins TRBV28 to TRBJ1-6; no clear D. The V gene's germline CDR1 is MDHEN and CDR2 SYDVKM. CDR3 length equals 12 residues. V dropped 6 bases and J dropped 6 bases, with 6 bases sitting between them. CDR3 sequence reads: CASRRGNSPLHF. In DNA form, the CDR3 reads TGTGCCAGCAGGAGAGGTAATTCACCCCTCCACTTT.

There are a few counts of this clone. This sequence joins TRBV27 and TRBJ2-1; the match to TRBD1 covers 9 bases. V dropped 6 bases and J dropped 2; count of bases not matched to a gene: 5. Germline V gene data show CDR1 as MNHEY and CDR2 as SMNVEV (reference sequence). The CDR3 sequence is 15 residues long. The CDR3 DNA sequence: TGTGCCAGCAGCCGGACAGGGGAACCCTACAATGAGCAGTTCTTC. Amino acids: CASSRTGEPYNEQFF.

This rearrangement joins TRBV5-6 to TRBJ1-2, with 7 positions matching TRBD1. V lost 5 bases to trimming and J lost 3 bases; unmatched junction nucleotides: 7. This CDR3 spans 14 amino acids. Germline CDR1 and CDR2: SGHDT and YYEEEE. CDR3 protein: CASRTTGVDYGYTF. In nucleotides, the CDR3 is TGTGCCAGCAGAACAACAGGGGTTGACTATGGCTACACCTTC.

The genes are TRBV7-9 and TRBJ2-1; possibly TRBD1 for D (5 bases). V lost 5 bases to trimming and J lost 0 bases, with 14 bases between them. Germline V gives CDR1 SEHNR, CDR2 FQNEAQ (reference sequence). The CDR3 covers 16 residues. Here the CDR3 DNA reads TGTGCCAGCAGCCCGAATTACAGGAGCTCCTACAATGAGCAGTTCTTC. Translation gives CASSPNYRSSYNEQFF.

The table lists this clone with a few counts. The chain couples TRBV19 to TRBJ1-1; D not certain. With 5 bases removed from V and 4 bases from J, the gap between germline ends came to 14 bases. This CDR3 comprises 14 residues. CDR1 is LNHDA, CDR2 SQIVND, per germline (reference sequence). CDR3 sequence reads: CASSLTPGSTEAFF. Written as DNA, the CDR3 is TGTGCCAGTAGTCTGACCCCCGGGAGCACTGAAGCTTTCTTT.

The J gene is TRBJ1-1, the V gene TRBV18; 7 positions match TRBD1. The CDR3 runs 14 residues. The V gene end was trimmed by 6 bases and the J gene end by 0 bases; junction bases not matched to a gene: 4. CDR1 and CDR2 from the germline V gene are KGHSH and LQKENI. The CDR3 DNA reads as TGTGCCAGCTCCTTACAGGGGATGAACACTGAAGCTTTCTTT. Encoded protein: CASSLQGMNTEAFF.

The chain combines TRBV5-6 with TRBJ2-7, with unresolved D. V shed 0 bases and J shed 3 bases, with 7 bases lying between them. CDR1 SGHDT and CDR2 YYEEEE come from the germline V gene. The CDR3 totals 13 residues. The CDR3 nucleotides read TGTGCCAGCAGCTTGGCAGGCAACTACGAGCAGTACTTC. Its translation is CASSLAGNYEQYF.

The gene calls are TRBV19 and TRBJ1-5; D is undetermined. Per the germline V gene, CDR1 is LNHDA and CDR2 is SQIVND (reference sequence). Trimming shortened V by 2 bases and J by 4 bases, and 12 bases separated the two germline ends. The CDR3 is 15 amino acids. The DNA of the CDR3 is TGTGCCAGTAGTATACTACCATCCCTAAATCAGCCCCAGCATTTT. It codes for CASSILPSLNQPQHF. Combining the CDR3 with reference TRBV19 and TRBJ1-5 gives the whole variable domain DGGITQSPKYLFRKEGQNVTLSCEQNLNHDAMYWYRQDPGQGLRLIYYSQIVNDFQKGDIAEGYSVSREKKESFPLTVTSAQKNPTAFYLCASSILPSLNQPQHFGDGTRLSIL.